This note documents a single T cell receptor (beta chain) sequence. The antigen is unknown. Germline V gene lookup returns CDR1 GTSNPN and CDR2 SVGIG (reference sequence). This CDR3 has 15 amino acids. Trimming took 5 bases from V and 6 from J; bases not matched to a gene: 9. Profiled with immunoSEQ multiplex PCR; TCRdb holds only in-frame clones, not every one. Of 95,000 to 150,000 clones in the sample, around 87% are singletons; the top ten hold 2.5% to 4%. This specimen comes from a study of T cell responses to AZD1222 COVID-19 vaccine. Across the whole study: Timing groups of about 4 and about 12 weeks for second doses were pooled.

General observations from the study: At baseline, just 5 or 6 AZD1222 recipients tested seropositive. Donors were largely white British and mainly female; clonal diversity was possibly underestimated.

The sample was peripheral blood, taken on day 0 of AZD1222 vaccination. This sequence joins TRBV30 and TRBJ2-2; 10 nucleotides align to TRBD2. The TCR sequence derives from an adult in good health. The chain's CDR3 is CAWRTSGVMSGELFF. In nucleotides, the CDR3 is TGTGCCTGGCGAACTAGCGGGGTTATGTCCGGGGAGCTGTTTTTT. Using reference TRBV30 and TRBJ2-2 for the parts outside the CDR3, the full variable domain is SQTIHQWPATLVQPVGSPLSLECTVEGTSNPNLYWYRQAAGRGLQLLFYSVGIGQISSEVPQNLSASRPQDRQFILSSKKLLLSDSGFYLCAWRTSGVMSGELFFGEGSRLTVL.